The 7 T cell receptor beta chains given below trace back to one sample, sequenced in a study of cytomegalovirus exposure and HLA in healthy donors. Here immunoSEQ multiplex PCR was the method, and the copy in TCRdb shows in-frame clones only, minus some. The repertoire consists of about 76,000 clones, with around 94% occurring once and the leading ten covering 0.63%. The sequencing input was PBMCs. All receptors come from a woman aged 18-35 years in good health and CMV-seronegative.

V gene TRBV6-1 combines with J gene TRBJ2-6; D gene uncertain. The CDR3 contains 15 residues. The V gene lost 1 base and the J gene lost 0 bases, with 4 bases spanning the gap. In germline, CDR1 is MNHNS, CDR2 SASEGT. In DNA, the CDR3 is TGTGCCAGCAGTGAAGTGCGCTCTGGGGCCAACGTCCTGACTTTC. Encoded protein: CASSEVRSGANVLTF.

The chain recombines TRBV2 with TRBJ2-2; TRBD2 matches 8 bases. The CDR3 has 19 residues. Looked up from germline, CDR1 is SNHLY and CDR2 is FYNNEI. Trimming took 6 bases from V and 3 from J; bases not matched to a gene: 18. CDR3 sequence reads: CASSLPLLFGGDHTGELFF. The CDR3 nucleotides read TGTGCCAGCAGCCTTCCCCTCCTTTTCGGGGGGGACCACACCGGGGAGCTGTTTTTT.

This chain uses TRBV6-1 with TRBJ1-2; 8 nucleotides align to TRBD1. With V trimmed by 4 bases and J by 8 bases, 9 bases remained unmatched. CDR3 length: 14 residues. Germline CDR1 is MNHNS and CDR2 is SASEGT. This chain's CDR3 is CASSVGQGLDGYTF. The CDR3 nucleotides are TGTGCCAGCAGTGTTGGACAGGGATTAGACGGCTACACCTTC.

This chain links TRBV28 with TRBJ1-6; D is perhaps TRBD1 (5 bases). Trimming stripped 3 bases from V and 6 bases from J, with 6 bases between. The CDR3 has 13 amino acids. CDR1 MDHEN and CDR2 SYDVKM come from the germline V gene. The CDR3 nucleotides are TGTGCCAGCAGTTTCGACAGTAATTCACCCCTCCACTTT. Amino acids: CASSFDSNSPLHF.

This chain links TRBV7-3 with TRBJ2-1, with 8 bases that match TRBD1. Germline loops: CDR1 SGHTA, CDR2 FQGTGA. The ends lost 8 bases at V and 6 bases at J; junction bases unmatched: 6. This CDR3 region has 13 residues. The CDR3 sequence: CASGTGPPNEQFF. As DNA, the CDR3 is TGTGCCAGCGGGACAGGTCCACCCAATGAGCAGTTCTTC.

The rearrangement joins TRBV30 to TRBJ2-7, with a tentative D call TRBD1 (6 bases). Trimming shortened V by 0 bases and J by 4 bases, and 10 bases separated the two germline ends. CDR3 length: 13 residues. CDR1 and CDR2 (germline): GTSNPN, SVGIG (reference sequence). Here the CDR3 DNA reads TGTGCCTGGAGTGTACAGGGTTTGTACGAGCAGTACTTC. It specifies CAWSVQGLYEQYF.

V and J are TRBV14 and TRBJ2-5; D is uncertain. The CDR3 length is 12 residues. Trimming left V 2 bases short and J 4 bases short, with 5 bases between. CDR1 SGHDN and CDR2 FVKESK come from the germline V gene. In DNA, the CDR3 is TGTGCCAGCAGCCAACTTCGAGAGACCCAGTACTTC. Its protein is CASSQLRETQYF. The whole variable domain, remainder taken from reference TRBV14 and TRBJ2-5, is EAGVTQFPSHSVIEKGQTVTLRCDPISGHDNLYWYRRVMGKEIKFLLHFVKESKQDESGMPNNRFLAERTGGTYSTLKVQPAELEDSGVYFCASSQLRETQYFGPGTRLLVL.